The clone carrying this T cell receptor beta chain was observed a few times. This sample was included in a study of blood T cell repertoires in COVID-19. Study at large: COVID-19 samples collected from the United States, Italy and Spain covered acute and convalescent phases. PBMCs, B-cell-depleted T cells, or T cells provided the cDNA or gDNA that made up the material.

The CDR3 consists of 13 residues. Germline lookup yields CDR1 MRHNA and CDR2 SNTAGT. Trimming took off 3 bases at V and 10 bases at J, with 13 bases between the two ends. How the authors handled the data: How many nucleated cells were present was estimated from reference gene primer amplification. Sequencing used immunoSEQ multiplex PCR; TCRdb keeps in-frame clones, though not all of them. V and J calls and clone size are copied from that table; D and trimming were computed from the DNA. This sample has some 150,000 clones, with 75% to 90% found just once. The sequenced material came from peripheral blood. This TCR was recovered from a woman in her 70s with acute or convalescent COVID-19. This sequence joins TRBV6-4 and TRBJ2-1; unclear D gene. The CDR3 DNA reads TGTGCCAGCAGTGAATTATCGATGAGAGAGCAGTTCTTC. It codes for CASSELSMREQFF.